The 22 T cell receptor beta chains listed next were all sequenced from one sample in a study of beta chain features in type 1 diabetes (dated by TCRdb to 2016 to 2019). Overall study results and their limits: A moderate but significant shortening of TCRB CDR3 length was observed in type 1 diabetes patients in all four CD4+ subsets.

These receptors have no identified antigens. The library was produced with the immunoSEQ multiplex PCR assay. All of the isolated RNA was reverse transcribed with the High Capacity cDNA Reverse Transcription Kit, so expressed TCRB transcripts were sequenced. TCRdb carries this immuneACCESS record with in-frame sequences only. Its versions omit some clonotypes, under half of them owing to an unresolved V gene in the studies checked, with the rest unexplained. The sample has under 200,000 clones on record, 6.5% to 10% of them singletons. Approximately 0.56% of the sample goes to the ten largest clones. Sequenced sample: central memory CD4+ T cells from blood. Every receptor here comes from a woman between 18 and 29 years old with type 1 diabetes.

A few counts support this clone. The chain links TRBV18 to TRBJ1-2, with TRBD1 matching 7 bases. Germline V gene sequence: CDR1 KGHSH, CDR2 LQKENI. Trimming at V came to 4 bases and at J to 6 bases, leaving 8 bases not matched to a gene. The CDR3 consists of 14 residues. This CDR3 reads CASSRSAGGDGYTF. Written as DNA, the CDR3 is TGTGCCAGCTCACGATCGGCAGGGGGTGATGGCTACACCTTC.

DNA for the CDR3: TGTGCCAGCAGCCCTACCTTGGGGGGACGGGAGACCCAGTACTTC. The encoded protein is CASSPTLGGRETQYF. The V gene is TRBV7-3, the J gene TRBJ2-5; a weak D match, TRBD2 (6 bases). Trimming shortened V by 5 bases and J by 5 bases, and 18 bases separated the two germline ends. The germline V gene has CDR1 SGHTA and CDR2 FQGTGA. The CDR3 has 15 residues.

This clone turned up a few times. V is TRBV28 and J is TRBJ2-1, with D possibly matching TRBD2 (5 bases). The CDR3 is 14 residues long. Germline assignment: CDR1 MDHEN and CDR2 SYDVKM. V was shortened by 2 bases and J by 3 bases, with 8 bases between the two germline ends. The CDR3 DNA follows: TGTGCCAGCAGTTTAACGGGGAACTACAATGAGCAGTTCTTC. Translation gives CASSLTGNYNEQFF. Full variable domain (rest looked up from reference TRBV28 and TRBJ2-1): DVKVTQSSRYLVKRTGEKVFLECVQDMDHENMFWYRQDPGLGLRLIYFSYDVKMKEKGDIPEGYSVSREKKERFSLILESASTNQTSMYLCASSLTGNYNEQFFGPGTRLTVL.

Only a few counts were recorded for this clone. V usage is TRBV7-8 and J usage is TRBJ2-7; 11 bases align to TRBD2. The V gene's germline CDR1 is SGHVS and CDR2 FQNEAQ. There are 18 residues in the CDR3. Germline trimming cut 0 bases from V and 11 bases from J; bases unmatched to any gene: 18. CDR3 coding DNA: TGTGCCAGCAGCTTAGCGGGAACTAGCGGGGGAGTTCGAGGGATGGAGTACTTC. This gives the protein CASSLAGTSGGVRGMEYF.

The chain uses TRBV7-2 and TRBJ2-3; D possibly corresponds to TRBD2 (5 bases). The CDR3 covers 14 residues. Germline V lookup: CDR1 SGHTA, CDR2 FQGNSA. Trimming took 5 bases from V and 3 from J, leaving 12 bases between them. CDR3 sequence reads: CASSPRGKTDTQYF. As DNA, the CDR3 is TGTGCCAGCAGCCCTCGGGGAAAGACAGATACGCAGTATTTT. The complete variable domain, with remaining parts taken from reference TRBV7-2 and TRBJ2-3, reads GAGVSQSPSNKVTEKGKDVELRCDPISGHTALYWYRQSLGQGLEFLIYFQGNSAPDKSGLPSDRFSAERTGGSVSTLTIQRTQQEDSAVYLCASSPRGKTDTQYFGPGTRLTVL.

The chain links TRBV19 to TRBJ2-7; 15 bases fit TRBD2. V was pared by 6 bases and J by 2 bases, with 11 bases of the junction left unmatched. This CDR3 is 18 amino acids long. Germline V lookup: CDR1 LNHDA, CDR2 SQIVND (reference sequence). The CDR3 region is CASSRGLAGGSGAYEQYF. The CDR3 DNA is TGTGCCAGTAGCAGGGGACTAGCGGGAGGTTCAGGGGCCTACGAGCAGTACTTC.

The chain has TRBV19 and TRBJ2-3, with D perhaps matching TRBD1 (6 bases). Germline CDR1 is LNHDA and CDR2 is SQIVND (reference sequence). There are 16 residues in the CDR3. Trimming removed 3 bases at V and 0 bases at J, with 13 bases between. This chain's CDR3 is CASSISRGASTDTQYF. CDR3 in DNA: TGTGCCAGTAGTATCTCCAGGGGAGCTAGCACAGATACGCAGTATTTT.

The table lists this clone with a few counts. The chain joins TRBV5-1 to TRBJ2-1, with D uncertain. V lost 0 bases, J lost 6 bases, and 13 bases lay in between. CDR3 size: 15 residues. The germline V gene encodes CDR1 SGHRS and CDR2 YFSETQ. This chain's CDR3 is CASSLALVAPNEQFF. CDR3 coding DNA: TGCGCCAGCAGCTTGGCCCTGGTTGCGCCCAATGAGCAGTTCTTC.

V gene TRBV30 combines with J gene TRBJ2-5; 9 bases agree with TRBD1. Germline V gene sequence: CDR1 GTSNPN, CDR2 SVGIG (reference sequence). This CDR3 has 14 amino acids. With V trimmed by 8 bases and J by 4 bases, 11 bases remained unmatched. CDR3 region: CARGTGNSGETQYF. The CDR3, as DNA: TGTGCCCGGGGGACAGGGAATTCGGGAGAGACCCAGTACTTC. Combining the CDR3 with reference TRBV30 and TRBJ2-5 gives the whole variable domain SQTIHQWPATLVQPVGSPLSLECTVEGTSNPNLYWYRQAAGRGLQLLFYSVGIGQISSEVPQNLSASRPQDRQFILSSKKLLLSDSGFYLCARGTGNSGETQYFGPGTRLLVL.

The V call is TRBV19, the J call TRBJ1-5; D is possibly TRBD1 (5 bases). Trimming cost V 7 bases and J 4 bases, with 17 bases left between them. Germline CDR1 and CDR2: LNHDA and SQIVND (reference sequence). The CDR3 runs 15 residues. CDR3 sequence reads: CASKWGTGGNQPQHF. The DNA for the CDR3 is TGTGCCAGTAAGTGGGGGACGGGGGGTAATCAGCCCCAGCATTTT.

This sequence joins TRBV18 and TRBJ1-5, with 7 bases lining up with TRBD1. The J segment lost 0 bases and the V segment lost 4 bases, leaving 12 bases of the junction unmatched. Germline CDR1 reads KGHSH; CDR2 reads LQKENI. CDR3 length equals 18 residues. The CDR3 here is CASSRLELDRSSNQPQHF. The CDR3 region has the DNA TGTGCCAGCTCACGATTAGAGCTGGACAGGAGTAGCAATCAGCCCCAGCATTTT.

The chain recombines TRBV4-1 with TRBJ1-2; D gene unclear. The CDR3 consists of 12 residues. The V end was cut by 4 bases, the J end by 5 bases, with 8 bases between. Germline V gene data show CDR1 as MGHRA and CDR2 as YSYEKL. As DNA, the CDR3 is TGCGCCAGCAGCCCAACGGGGTATGGCTACACCTTC. Its protein is CASSPTGYGYTF.

This clone appeared a few times. V usage is TRBV5-1 and J usage is TRBJ2-1; 10 bases are a match to TRBD2. The CDR3 sequence is 17 residues long. Germline V gene data show CDR1 as SGHRS and CDR2 as YFSETQ. The V gene end was trimmed by 0 bases and the J gene end by 7 bases; junction bases not matched to a gene: 10. The CDR3 protein is CASSLAASGSGTNEQFF. The CDR3 nucleotides are TGCGCCAGCAGCTTGGCCGCTAGCGGGAGTGGTACGAATGAGCAGTTCTTC.

The rearrangement uses TRBV28 and TRBJ1-1; D is perhaps TRBD1 (5 bases). Germline V gives CDR1 MDHEN, CDR2 SYDVKM. CDR3 length: 14 amino acids. Trimming cost V 4 bases and J 4 bases, with 13 bases left between them. CDR3 bases: TGTGCCAGCAGTTCCCTCGGCAGGGTCACTGAAGCTTTCTTT. This gives the protein CASSSLGRVTEAFF. The full variable domain, in which reference TRBV28 and TRBJ1-1 provide the parts outside the CDR3, is DVKVTQSSRYLVKRTGEKVFLECVQDMDHENMFWYRQDPGLGLRLIYFSYDVKMKEKGDIPEGYSVSREKKERFSLILESASTNQTSMYLCASSSLGRVTEAFFGQGTRLTVV.

The rearrangement uses TRBV11-3 and TRBJ1-4; D possibly corresponds to TRBD1 (6 bases). The CDR3 length is 12 residues. Deletions cut 7 bases from V and 8 bases from J, with 11 bases between. CDR1 is SGHNT and CDR2 is YENEEA in the germline V gene. The CDR3 coding sequence is TGTGCCAGCAAAGGGGGGGAAGAAAAACTGTTTTTT. Translated, it gives CASKGGEEKLFF.

A few counts support this clone. This chain uses TRBV19 with TRBJ1-5, with no clear D. The CDR3 contains 13 residues. The V gene lost 3 bases and the J gene lost 4 bases, with 7 bases spanning the gap. In germline, CDR1 is LNHDA, CDR2 SQIVND (reference sequence). The CDR3 here is CASSMGQNQPQHF. For the CDR3, the DNA is TGTGCCAGTAGTATGGGCCAGAATCAGCCCCAGCATTTT.

This clone occurred a few times. Written as DNA, the CDR3 is TGTGCCAGCAGCGTCGGACAGGGTGGGGCGATTAGGTACAATGAGCAGTTCTTC. This codes for CASSVGQGGAIRYNEQFF. The chain is built from TRBV7-2 and TRBJ2-1; TRBD1 matches 8 bases. V shed 5 bases and J 4 bases; nucleotides not matched to a gene: 16. Per the germline V gene, CDR1 is SGHTA and CDR2 is FQGNSA. This CDR3 contains 18 residues.

This clone occurred a few times. This chain connects TRBV10-3 to TRBJ2-5; D ambiguous. In germline, CDR1 is ENHRY, CDR2 SYGVKD. V lost 10 bases, J lost 0 bases, and 9 bases lay in between. The CDR3 is made up of 12 amino acids. CDR3 nucleotides: TGTGCCACCCGACGGGACCAAGAGACCCAGTACTTC. It codes for CATRRDQETQYF.

The chain uses TRBV7-2 and TRBJ2-7; D is uncertain. The CDR3 spans 15 residues. The V and J ends lost 1 base and 3 bases respectively, with 13 bases between them. Germline assignment: CDR1 SGHTA and CDR2 FQGNSA. Here the CDR3 DNA reads TGTGCCAGCAGCTTAGAGTCAGGTTTTAGCTACGAGCAGTACTTC. Translating it yields CASSLESGFSYEQYF.

There are a few counts of this clone. V and J are TRBV20-1 and TRBJ1-1; no clear D gene. This CDR3 is built from 11 residues. From germline, CDR1 is DFQATT and CDR2 SNEGSKA (reference sequence). The V end was cut by 3 bases, the J end by 3 bases, with 5 bases between. The CDR3 here is CSASGDTEAFF. DNA for the CDR3: TGCAGTGCTAGCGGGGACACTGAAGCTTTCTTT.

The rearrangement joins TRBV6-6 to TRBJ2-5; D possibly corresponds to TRBD2 (6 bases). The V end lost 5 bases, the J end lost 5 bases, and 15 bases lay between the germline ends. The CDR3 contains 14 residues. Germline V lookup: CDR1 MNHNY, CDR2 SVGAGI (reference sequence). Here the CDR3 reads CASSDSGTYETQYF. CDR3 nucleotides: TGTGCCAGCAGTGATAGCGGAACCTACGAGACCCAGTACTTC.

V is TRBV5-1 and J is TRBJ1-2; a weak D match, TRBD1 (6 bases). Germline V lookup: CDR1 SGHRS, CDR2 YFSETQ. The V end was cut by 6 bases, the J end by 4 bases, with 13 bases between. CDR3 length: 13 residues. The CDR3 region is CASNNDRTYGYTF. The CDR3 DNA reads TGCGCCAGCAACAACGACAGGACCTATGGCTACACCTTC.